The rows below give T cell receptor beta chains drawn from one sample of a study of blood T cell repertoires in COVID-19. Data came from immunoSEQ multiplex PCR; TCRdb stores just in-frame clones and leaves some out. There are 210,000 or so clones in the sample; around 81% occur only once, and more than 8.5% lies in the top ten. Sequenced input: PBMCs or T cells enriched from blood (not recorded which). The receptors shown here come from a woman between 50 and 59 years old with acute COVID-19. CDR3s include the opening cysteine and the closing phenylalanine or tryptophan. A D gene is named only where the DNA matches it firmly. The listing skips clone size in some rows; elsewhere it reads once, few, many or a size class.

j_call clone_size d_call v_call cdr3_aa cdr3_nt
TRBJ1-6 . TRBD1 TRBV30 CAWSLGTAGTLHF TGTGCCTGGAGCCTTGGGACAGCCGGAACCCTCCACTTT
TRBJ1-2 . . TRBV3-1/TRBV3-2 CASSPGQNGYTF TGTGCCAGCAGCCCCGGACAGAATGGCTACACCTTC
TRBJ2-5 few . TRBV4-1 CASSQEGGVGTQYF TGCGCCAGCAGCCAAGAAGGGGGAGTGGGGACCCAGTACTTC
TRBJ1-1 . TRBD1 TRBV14 CASSHRTGVTEAFF TGTGCCAGCAGCCACCGGACAGGGGTCACTGAAGCTTTCTTT
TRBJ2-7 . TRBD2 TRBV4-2 CASSPGLAAKGGEQYF TGTGCCAGCAGCCCGGGACTAGCGGCTAAGGGGGGCGAGCAGTACTTC
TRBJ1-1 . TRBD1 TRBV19 CASSMGRGLEAFF TGTGCCAGTAGTATGGGCAGGGGGCTTGAAGCTTTCTTT
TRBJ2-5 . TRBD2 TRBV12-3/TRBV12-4 CASSPATSGRYF TGTGCCAGCAGCCCCGCGACTAGCGGTCGGTACTTC
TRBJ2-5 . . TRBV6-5 CASSYGKETQYF TGTGCCAGCAGTTACGGCAAGGAGACCCAGTACTTC
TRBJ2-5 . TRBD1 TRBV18 CASSRRQGEGETQYF TGTGCCAGCTCACGGAGACAGGGTGAAGGGGAGACCCAGTACTTC
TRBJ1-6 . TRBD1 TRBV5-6 CASSLDWTGGPNNSPLHF TGTGCCAGCAGCTTGGACTGGACAGGGGGACCTAATAATTCACCCCTCCACTTT
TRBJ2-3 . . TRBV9 CASSVSPINTDTQYF TGTGCCAGCAGCGTAAGCCCGATTAACACAGATACGCAGTATTTT
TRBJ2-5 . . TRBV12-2 CASPPGGVPGPRIGETQYF TGTGCAAGTCCGCCCGGGGGGGTCCCAGGGCCAAGAATCGGGGAGACCCAGTACTTC
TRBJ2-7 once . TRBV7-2 CASSLNSYEQYF TGTGCCAGCAGCTTGAACAGCTACGAGCAGTACTTC
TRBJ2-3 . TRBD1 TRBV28 CASSLAGTGGKDTQYF TGTGCCAGCAGTTTAGCCGGGACAGGGGGTAAGGATACGCAGTATTTT
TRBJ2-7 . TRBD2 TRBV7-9 CASRQGLAGAYEQYF TGTGCCAGCAGACAGGGACTAGCGGGAGCCTACGAGCAGTACTTC
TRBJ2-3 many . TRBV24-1 CATSDPKSLSTDTQYF TGTGCCACCAGTGATCCCAAAAGCCTAAGCACAGATACGCAGTATTTT
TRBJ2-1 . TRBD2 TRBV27 CASSAAIAGGYNEQFF TGTGCCAGCAGTGCCGCAATAGCGGGGGGGTACAATGAGCAGTTCTTC
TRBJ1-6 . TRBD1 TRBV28 CASRVVQGGSPLHF TGTGCCAGCAGAGTAGTGCAGGGGGGTTCACCCCTCCACTTT
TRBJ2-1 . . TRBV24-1 CATSDSGALSSYNEQFF TGTGCCACCAGTGATTCAGGGGCGTTGAGCTCCTACAATGAGCAGTTCTTC
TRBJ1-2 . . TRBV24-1 CATSDVRGTHYGYTF TGTGCCACCAGTGACGTTCGCGGGACCCACTATGGCTACACCTTC
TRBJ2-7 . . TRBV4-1 CASSQASGSYEQYF TGCGCCAGCAGCCAAGCCTCCGGGTCTTACGAGCAGTACTTC
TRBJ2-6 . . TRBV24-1 CATTNSGANVLTF TGTGCCACCACAAACTCTGGGGCCAACGTCCTGACTTTC
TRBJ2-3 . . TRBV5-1 CASSLAKSGDTQYF TGCGCCAGCAGCTTGGCGAAAAGCGGGGATACGCAGTATTTT
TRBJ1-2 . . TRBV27 CASSYPQGRGYTF TGTGCCAGCAGTTATCCCCAGGGTCGTGGCTACACCTTC
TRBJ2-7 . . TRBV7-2 CASSGGLQVGEQYF TGTGCCAGCAGCGGTGGGCTCCAAGTAGGCGAGCAGTACTTC
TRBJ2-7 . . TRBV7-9 CASSHPVPTGEQYF TGTGCCAGCAGCCATCCCGTACCGACGGGGGAGCAGTACTTC
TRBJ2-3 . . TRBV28 CASSLIANTQYF TGTGCCAGCAGTTTAATAGCTAATACGCAGTATTTT
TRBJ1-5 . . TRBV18 CASSRQENQPQHF TGTGCCAGCTCACGACAGGAGAATCAGCCCCAGCATTTT
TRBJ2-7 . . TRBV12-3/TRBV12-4 CASSLRGTYEQYF TGTGCCAGCAGTTTACGAGGAACCTACGAGCAGTACTTC
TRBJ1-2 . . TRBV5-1 CASSLEGIGYGYTF TGCGCCAGCAGCTTGGAGGGGATAGGCTATGGCTACACCTTC
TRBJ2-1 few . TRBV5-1 CASSFSGNSYNEQFF TGCGCCAGCAGCTTCTCCGGGAACTCCTACAATGAGCAGTTCTTC
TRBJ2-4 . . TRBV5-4 CASSLEGAKNIQYF TGTGCCAGCAGCTTGGAGGGGGCCAAAAACATTCAGTACTTC
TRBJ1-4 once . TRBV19 CASSKAGTNEKLFF TGTGCCAGTAGTAAGGCGGGCACTAATGAAAAACTGTTTTTT
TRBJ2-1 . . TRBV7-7 CASSLGRTSYNEQFF TGTGCCAGCAGCTTAGGGAGGACCTCCTACAATGAGCAGTTCTTC
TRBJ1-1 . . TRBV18 CASSQGMNTEAFF TGTGCCAGCTCACAGGGGATGAACACTGAAGCTTTCTTT
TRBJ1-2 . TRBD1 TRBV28 CASRQKRTGSTTNYGYTF TGTGCCAGCAGACAAAAAAGGACAGGGTCTACGACCAACTATGGCTACACCTTC
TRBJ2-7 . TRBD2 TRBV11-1 CASSVQRGSTYEQYF TGTGCCAGCAGCGTACAGCGGGGAAGCACCTACGAGCAGTACTTC
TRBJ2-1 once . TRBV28 CASSTRYEQFF TGTGCCAGCAGTACGCGGTATGAGCAGTTCTTC
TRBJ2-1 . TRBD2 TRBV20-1 CSASAASGRAGEQFF TGCAGTGCTAGTGCGGCTAGCGGGAGGGCCGGTGAGCAGTTCTTC
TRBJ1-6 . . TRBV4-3 CASSQDLRQDNSPLHF TGCGCCAGCAGCCAAGATCTTCGCCAGGATAATTCACCCCTCCACTTT
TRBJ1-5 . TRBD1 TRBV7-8 CASTRGIGTANQPQHF TGTGCCAGCACGAGGGGAATCGGGACAGCTAATCAGCCCCAGCATTTT
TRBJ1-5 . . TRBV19 CASSDRTRDQPQHF TGTGCCAGTAGCGACAGGACGAGGGATCAGCCCCAGCATTTT
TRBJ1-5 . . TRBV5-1 CASSLGRGAGQPQHF TGCGCCAGCAGCTTGGGCCGCGGGGCAGGTCAGCCCCAGCATTTT
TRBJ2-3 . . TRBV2 CASRRLVSSTDTQYF TGTGCCAGCAGGCGACTGGTGTCGTCGACAGATACGCAGTATTTT
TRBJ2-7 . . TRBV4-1 CASSQEMTLAYEQYF TGCGCCAGCAGCCAAGAAATGACATTAGCCTACGAGCAGTACTTC
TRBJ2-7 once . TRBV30 CAGDRSSYEQYF TGTGCCGGGGACCGGAGCTCCTACGAGCAGTACTTC
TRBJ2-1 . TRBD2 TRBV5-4 CASSKDGLAGTYEQFF TGTGCCAGCAGCAAGGATGGACTAGCGGGAACATATGAGCAGTTCTTC
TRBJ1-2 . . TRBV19 CASSISGARYGYTF TGTGCCAGTAGTATTTCAGGGGCGCGGTATGGCTACACCTTC
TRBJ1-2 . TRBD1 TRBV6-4 CASSPDPARGDYGYTF TGTGCCAGCAGTCCCGATCCCGCCAGGGGGGACTATGGCTACACCTTC